This is a list of T cell receptor beta chains from one sample in a study of blood T cell repertoires in COVID-19. Measured with immunoSEQ multiplex PCR; TCRdb has only the in-frame clones, and not every one. The data contain about 52,000 clones, roughly 87% of them singletons. Sequenced sample: peripheral blood. The receptors derive from a human donor with active COVID-19. The donor label of this sample is uncertain. Both conserved end residues are part of each CDR3. The order of the fields is clone size, V gene, J gene, D gene, CDR3 DNA, CDR3 protein. A D gene is named only where the DNA matches it firmly. Clone size is shown for a subset of rows, as once, few, many or a class of expanded clone.

NA	TRBV7-6	TRBJ1-6	NA	TGTGCCAGCAGCCCTAGCCGGAATTCACCCCTCCACTTT	CASSPSRNSPLHF
NA	TRBV2	TRBJ1-2	TRBD1	TGTGCCAGCAGTGTGGGACAGGGAGGGTATGGCTACACCTTC	CASSVGQGGYGYTF
NA	TRBV7-8	TRBJ1-1	NA	TGTGCCAGCAGCATCGACAGGACTGAAGCTTTCTTT	CASSIDRTEAFF
NA	TRBV5-5	TRBJ2-1	TRBD2	TGTGCCAGCAGCTTGGTTCTAGCGGGGTACAATGAGCAGTTCTTC	CASSLVLAGYNEQFF
few	TRBV7-2	TRBJ2-7	NA	TGTGCCAGCAGCTCCCAACGGACAGCCTCCTACGAGCAGTACTTC	CASSSQRTASYEQYF
NA	TRBV6-2/TRBV6-3	TRBJ1-1	TRBD1	TGTGCCAGCAGTCCAGGGACAGGGATTTTTGCTGAAGCTTTCTTT	CASSPGTGIFAEAFF
NA	TRBV4-2	TRBJ2-5	TRBD2	TGTGCCAGCAGCCAAGGTGCAGCGGGGGAGGGGGAGACCCAGTACTTC	CASSQGAAGEGETQYF
NA	TRBV13	TRBJ2-2	NA	TGTGCCAGCAGCCCAAATAACGGGGCCGGGGAGCTGTTTTTT	CASSPNNGAGELFF
NA	TRBV18	TRBJ2-5	NA	TGTGCCAGCTCACCATCGGAGACCCAGTACTTC	CASSPSETQYF
NA	TRBV10-3	TRBJ2-5	NA	TGTGCCATCAGTGAGCTCTCCGAGACCCAGTACTTC	CAISELSETQYF
NA	TRBV7-6	TRBJ1-5	NA	TGTGCCAGCAGCTTGGACACTTTCAATCAGCCCCAGCATTTT	CASSLDTFNQPQHF
NA	TRBV9	TRBJ2-2	TRBD2	TGTGCCAGCAGCGTAGACCGAACGGGGGGGCCTCGGTCCGGGGAGCTGTTTTTT	CASSVDRTGGPRSGELFF
NA	TRBV5-1	TRBJ2-3	NA	TGCGCCAGCAGCTTGCAGGATACGCAGTATTTT	CASSLQDTQYF
NA	TRBV12-5	TRBJ2-5	NA	TGTGCTAGTGGTTTTGCTAGATTAGAGACCCAGTACTTC	CASGFARLETQYF
NA	TRBV7-9	TRBJ1-3	NA	TGTGCCAGCAGCTTCTTTGGCAGCTCTGGAAACACCATATATTTT	CASSFFGSSGNTIYF
NA	TRBV7-2	TRBJ2-7	TRBD2	TGTGCCAGCAGCTCCATACCTAGCGGGGGGGCCGACGAGCAGTACTTC	CASSSIPSGGADEQYF
once	TRBV11-3	TRBJ1-1	NA	TGTGCCAGCAGCGCCGACAGGCTCTCCGCAGCTTTCTTT	CASSADRLSAAFF
NA	TRBV6-1	TRBJ2-4	TRBD2	TGTGCCAGCAGTGAAACGCTAGCGGGGGGGCCGACAAACATTCAGTACTTC	CASSETLAGGPTNIQYF
NA	TRBV11-3	TRBJ2-1	NA	TGTGCCAGCAGCTTCTCAGGGATAGGGAATGAGCAGTTCTTC	CASSFSGIGNEQFF
NA	TRBV9	TRBJ2-3	NA	TGTGCCAGCAGCCCCAAACCAGAAAGCACAGATACGCAGTATTTT	CASSPKPESTDTQYF
NA	TRBV3-1/TRBV3-2	TRBJ2-5	TRBD2	TGTGCCAGCAGCCAAGTTAACTCTCTAGCGGGATTCCAAGAGACCCAGTACTTC	CASSQVNSLAGFQETQYF
NA	TRBV28	TRBJ2-1	TRBD2	TGTGCCAGCACTAGCGGCTCCTACAATGAGCAGTTCTTC	CASTSGSYNEQFF